This section outlines one T cell receptor beta chain sequence together with its context. This sample stems from a study of blood T cell repertoires in COVID-19. Looking at the study overall: Donors in the United States, Italy and Spain gave samples during acute or convalescent COVID-19.

Clones were sequenced by immunoSEQ multiplex PCR, and TCRdb holds only the in-frame ones, with some missing. Of 180,000 or so clones in the sample, 86% were seen once. Researchers sorted participants into cohorts using their self-reported clinical history. V was trimmed by 5 bases and J by 2 bases, leaving 16 bases between them. The germline CDR1 and CDR2 sequences are SGHNT and YYREEE (reference sequence). The CDR3 is 15 amino acids. The specimen sequenced was PBMCs or T cells enriched from blood (not recorded which). The chain has TRBV5-4 and TRBJ1-2, with D maybe TRBD1 (6 bases). The sequence came from a man aged 35-49 years with acute COVID-19. CDR3 nucleotide sequence: TGTGCCAGCAGGGGCCCAACAGGGAGCAACTATGGCTACACCTTC. It translates to CASRGPTGSNYGYTF.